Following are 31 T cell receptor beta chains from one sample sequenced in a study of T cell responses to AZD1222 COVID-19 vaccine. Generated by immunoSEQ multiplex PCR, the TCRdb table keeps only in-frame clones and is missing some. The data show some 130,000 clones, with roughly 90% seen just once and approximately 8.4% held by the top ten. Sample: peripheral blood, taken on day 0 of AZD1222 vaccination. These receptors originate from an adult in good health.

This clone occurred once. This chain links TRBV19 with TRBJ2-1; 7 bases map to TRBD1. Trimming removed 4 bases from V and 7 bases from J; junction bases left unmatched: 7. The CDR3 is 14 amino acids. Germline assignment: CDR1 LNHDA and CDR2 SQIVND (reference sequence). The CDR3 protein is CASSSDRVLNEQFF. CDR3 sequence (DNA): TGTGCCAGTAGTAGCGACAGGGTTCTTAATGAGCAGTTCTTC.

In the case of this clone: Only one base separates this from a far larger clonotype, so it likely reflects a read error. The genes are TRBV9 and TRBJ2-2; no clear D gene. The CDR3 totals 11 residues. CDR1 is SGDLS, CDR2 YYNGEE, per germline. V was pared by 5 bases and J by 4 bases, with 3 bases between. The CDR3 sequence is CASRGTGELFF. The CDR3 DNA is TGTGCCAGCAGGGGCACCGGGGAGCTGTTTTTT.

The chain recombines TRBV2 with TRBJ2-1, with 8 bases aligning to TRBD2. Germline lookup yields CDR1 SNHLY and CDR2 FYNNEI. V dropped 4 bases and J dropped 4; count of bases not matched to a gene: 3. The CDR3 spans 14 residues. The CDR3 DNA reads TGTGCCAGCAGTGGACTAGCGTTGTACAATGAGCAGTTCTTC. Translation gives CASSGLALYNEQFF.

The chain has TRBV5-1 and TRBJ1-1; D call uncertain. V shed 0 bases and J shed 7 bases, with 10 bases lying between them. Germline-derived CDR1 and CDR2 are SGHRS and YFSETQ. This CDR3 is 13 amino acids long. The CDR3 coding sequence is TGCGCCAGCAGCTTGGGGGTAGGGCTTGAAGCTTTCTTT. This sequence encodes CASSLGVGLEAFF.

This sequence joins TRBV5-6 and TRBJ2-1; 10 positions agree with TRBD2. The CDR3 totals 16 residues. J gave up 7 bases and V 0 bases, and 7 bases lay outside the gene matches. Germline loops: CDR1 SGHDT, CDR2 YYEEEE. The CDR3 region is CASSLVLAGVKNEQFF. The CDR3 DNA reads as TGTGCCAGCAGCTTGGTGCTAGCGGGGGTAAAGAATGAGCAGTTCTTC.

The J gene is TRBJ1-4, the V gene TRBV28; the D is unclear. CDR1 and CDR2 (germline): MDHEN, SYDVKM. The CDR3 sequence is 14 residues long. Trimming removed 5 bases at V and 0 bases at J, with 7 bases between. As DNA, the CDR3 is TGTGCCAGCAGTCCCCACGCAACTAATGAAAAACTGTTTTTT. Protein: CASSPHATNEKLFF.

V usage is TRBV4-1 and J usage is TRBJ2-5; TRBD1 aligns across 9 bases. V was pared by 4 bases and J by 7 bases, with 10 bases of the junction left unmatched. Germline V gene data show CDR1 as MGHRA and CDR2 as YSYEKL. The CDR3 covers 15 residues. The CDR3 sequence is CASSLGQGPAATQYF. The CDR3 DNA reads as TGCGCCAGCAGCCTAGGACAGGGGCCCGCTGCGACCCAGTACTTC.

CDR3 amino acids: CASSTRQGVEFF. The CDR3 bases are TGTGCCAGTAGTACCAGACAGGGCGTGGAGTTCTTC. This chain links TRBV19 with TRBJ2-1, with TRBD1 matching 7 bases. The CDR3 contains 12 residues. Germline values: CDR1 LNHDA, CDR2 SQIVND (reference sequence). V shed 4 bases and J 14 bases; nucleotides not matched to a gene: 8.

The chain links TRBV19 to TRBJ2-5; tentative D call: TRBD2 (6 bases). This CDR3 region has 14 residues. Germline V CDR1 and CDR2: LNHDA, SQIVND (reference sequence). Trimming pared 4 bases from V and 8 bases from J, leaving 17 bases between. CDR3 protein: CASSKSSAGRTQYF. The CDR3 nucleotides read TGTGCCAGTAGTAAGAGTAGCGCGGGGCGTACCCAGTACTTC.

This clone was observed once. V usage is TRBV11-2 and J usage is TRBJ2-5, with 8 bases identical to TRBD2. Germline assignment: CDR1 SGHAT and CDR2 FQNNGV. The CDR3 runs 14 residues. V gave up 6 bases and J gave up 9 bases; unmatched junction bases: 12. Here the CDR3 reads CASSAIAGPLPQYF. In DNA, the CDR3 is TGTGCCAGCAGTGCTATAGCGGGACCTTTGCCCCAGTACTTC.

The chain's CDR3 is CASSSGVYRTGELFF. The CDR3 DNA is TGCGCCAGCAGCTCCGGGGTTTACAGAACCGGGGAGCTGTTTTTT. This chain uses TRBV5-1 with TRBJ2-2; a possible D gene is TRBD2 (5 bases). Trimming shortened V by 3 bases and J by 5 bases, and 14 bases separated the two germline ends. Germline V CDR1 and CDR2: SGHRS, YFSETQ. This CDR3 region has 15 residues.

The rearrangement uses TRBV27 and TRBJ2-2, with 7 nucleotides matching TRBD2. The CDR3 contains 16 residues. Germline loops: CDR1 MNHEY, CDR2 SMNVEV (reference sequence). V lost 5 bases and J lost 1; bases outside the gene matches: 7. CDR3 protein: CASSPRGVQNTGELFF. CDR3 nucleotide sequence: TGTGCCAGCAGTCCCCGGGGGGTACAGAACACCGGGGAGCTGTTTTTT.

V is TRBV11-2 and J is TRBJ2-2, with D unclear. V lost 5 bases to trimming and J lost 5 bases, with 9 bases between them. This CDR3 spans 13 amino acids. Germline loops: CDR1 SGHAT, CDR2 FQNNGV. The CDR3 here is CASSPLGTGELFF. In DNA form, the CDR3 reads TGTGCCAGCAGCCCGCTAGGAACCGGGGAGCTGTTTTTT. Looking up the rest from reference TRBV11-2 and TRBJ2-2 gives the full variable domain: EAGVAQSPRYKIIEKRQSVAFWCNPISGHATLYWYQQILGQGPKLLIQFQNNGVVDDSQLPKDRFSAERLKGVDSTLKIQPAKLEDSAVYLCASSPLGTGELFFGEGSRLTVL.

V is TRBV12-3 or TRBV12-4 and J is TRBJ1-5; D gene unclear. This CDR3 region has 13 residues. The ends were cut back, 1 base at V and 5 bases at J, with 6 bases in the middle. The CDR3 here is CASSLDSYQPQHF. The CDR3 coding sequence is TGTGCCAGCAGTTTAGACAGTTATCAGCCCCAGCATTTT.

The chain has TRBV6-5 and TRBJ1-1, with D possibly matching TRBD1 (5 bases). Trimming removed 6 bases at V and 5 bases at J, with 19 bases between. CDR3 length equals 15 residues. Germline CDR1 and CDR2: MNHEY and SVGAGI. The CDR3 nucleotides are TGTGCCAGCAGGACGGGGGGACTTGTAGGGACTGAAGCTTTCTTT. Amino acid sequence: CASRTGGLVGTEAFF.

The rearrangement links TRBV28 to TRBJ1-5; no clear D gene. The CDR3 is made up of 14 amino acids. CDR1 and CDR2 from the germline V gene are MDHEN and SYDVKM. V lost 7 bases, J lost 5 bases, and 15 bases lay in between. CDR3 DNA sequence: TGTGCCAGCACCCGAGCCATGGGGTATCAGCCCCAGCATTTT. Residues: CASTRAMGYQPQHF.

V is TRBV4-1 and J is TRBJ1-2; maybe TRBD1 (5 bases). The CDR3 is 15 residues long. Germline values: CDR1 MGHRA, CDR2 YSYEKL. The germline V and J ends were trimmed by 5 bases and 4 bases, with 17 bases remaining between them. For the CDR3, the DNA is TGCGCCAGCAGCGCGCAGGGTGGTTCGGGCTATGGCTACACCTTC. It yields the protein CASSAQGGSGYGYTF.

The CDR3 coding sequence is TGTGCCAGCAGTACCACCGTTAACTATGGCTACACCTTC. The encoded protein is CASSTTVNYGYTF. The genes are TRBV12-3 or TRBV12-4 and TRBJ1-2; D remains unclear. V shed 5 bases and J shed 1 base, with 8 bases lying between them. The CDR3 covers 13 residues.

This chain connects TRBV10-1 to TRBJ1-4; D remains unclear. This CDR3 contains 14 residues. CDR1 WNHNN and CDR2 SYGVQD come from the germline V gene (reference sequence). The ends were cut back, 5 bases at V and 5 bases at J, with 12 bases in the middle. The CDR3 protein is CASSLRLINEKLFF. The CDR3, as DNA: TGCGCCAGCAGTCTTCGACTGATAAATGAAAAACTGTTTTTT.

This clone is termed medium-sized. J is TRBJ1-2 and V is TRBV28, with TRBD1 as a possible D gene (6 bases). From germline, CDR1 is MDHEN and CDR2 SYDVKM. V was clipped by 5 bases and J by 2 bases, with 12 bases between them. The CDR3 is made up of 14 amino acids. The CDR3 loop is CASSTGGANYGYTF. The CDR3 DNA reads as TGTGCCAGCAGTACGGGGGGGGCGAACTATGGCTACACCTTC.

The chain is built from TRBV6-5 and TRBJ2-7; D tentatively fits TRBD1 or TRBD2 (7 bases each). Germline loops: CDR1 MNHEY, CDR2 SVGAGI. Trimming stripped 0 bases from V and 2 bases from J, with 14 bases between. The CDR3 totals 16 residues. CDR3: CASSYSIQGGAYEQYF. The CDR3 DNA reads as TGTGCCAGCAGTTACTCGATTCAGGGGGGGGCCTACGAGCAGTACTTC.

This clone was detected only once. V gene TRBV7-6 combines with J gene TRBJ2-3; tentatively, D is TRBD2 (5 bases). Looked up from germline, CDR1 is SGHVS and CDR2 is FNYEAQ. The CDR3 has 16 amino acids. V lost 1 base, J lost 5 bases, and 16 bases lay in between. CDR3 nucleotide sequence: TGTGCCAGCAGCTTAGTAAGCGGCTGGGCGGGAGATACGCAGTATTTT. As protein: CASSLVSGWAGDTQYF. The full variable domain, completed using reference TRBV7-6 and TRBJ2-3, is GAGVSQSPRYKVTKRGQDVALRCDPISGHVSLYWYRQALGQGPEFLTYFNYEAQQDKSGLPNDRFSAERPEGSISTLTIQRTEQRDSAMYRCASSLVSGWAGDTQYFGPGTRLTVL.

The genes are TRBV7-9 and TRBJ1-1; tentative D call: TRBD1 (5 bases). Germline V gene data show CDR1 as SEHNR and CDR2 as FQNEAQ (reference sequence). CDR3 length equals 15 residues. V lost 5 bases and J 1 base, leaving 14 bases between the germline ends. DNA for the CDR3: TGTGCCAGCAGCCCTAGGGGCTGGGGGAACACTGAAGCTTTCTTT. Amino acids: CASSPRGWGNTEAFF. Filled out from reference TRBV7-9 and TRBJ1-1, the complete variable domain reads DTGVSQNPRHKITKRGQNVTFRCDPISEHNRLYWYRQTLGQGPEFLTYFQNEAQLEKSRLLSDRFSAERPKGSFSTLEIQRTEQGDSAMYLCASSPRGWGNTEAFFGQGTRLTVV.

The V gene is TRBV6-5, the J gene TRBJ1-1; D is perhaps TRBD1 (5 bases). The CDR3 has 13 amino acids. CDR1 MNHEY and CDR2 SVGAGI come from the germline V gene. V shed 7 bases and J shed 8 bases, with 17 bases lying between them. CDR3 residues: CASTPPGRGEAFF. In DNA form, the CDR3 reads TGTGCCAGCACCCCCCCGGGACGGGGGGAAGCTTTCTTT.

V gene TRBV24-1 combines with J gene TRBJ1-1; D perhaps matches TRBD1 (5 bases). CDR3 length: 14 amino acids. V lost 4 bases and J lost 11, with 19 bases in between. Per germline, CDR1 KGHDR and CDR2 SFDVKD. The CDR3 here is CATSDPTAPKGAFF. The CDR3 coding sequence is TGTGCCACCAGTGACCCGACAGCTCCCAAGGGGGCTTTCTTT.

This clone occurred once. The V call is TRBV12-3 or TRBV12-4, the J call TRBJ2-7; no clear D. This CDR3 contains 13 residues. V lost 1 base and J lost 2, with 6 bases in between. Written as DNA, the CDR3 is TGTGCCAGCAGTTTAGTAGGGACCTACGAGCAGTACTTC. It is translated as CASSLVGTYEQYF.

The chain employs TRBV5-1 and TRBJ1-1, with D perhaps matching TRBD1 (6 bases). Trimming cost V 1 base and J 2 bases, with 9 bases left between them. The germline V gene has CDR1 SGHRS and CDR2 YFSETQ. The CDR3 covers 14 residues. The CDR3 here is CASSLQGTNTEAFF. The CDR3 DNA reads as TGCGCCAGCAGCTTGCAGGGGACAAACACTGAAGCTTTCTTT.

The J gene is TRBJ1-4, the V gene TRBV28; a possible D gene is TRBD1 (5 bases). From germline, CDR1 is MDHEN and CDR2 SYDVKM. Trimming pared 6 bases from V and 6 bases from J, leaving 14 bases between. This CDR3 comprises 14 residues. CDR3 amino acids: CASSSGGSDEKLFF. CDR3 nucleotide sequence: TGTGCCAGCAGCTCGGGGGGTTCGGATGAAAAACTGTTTTTT.

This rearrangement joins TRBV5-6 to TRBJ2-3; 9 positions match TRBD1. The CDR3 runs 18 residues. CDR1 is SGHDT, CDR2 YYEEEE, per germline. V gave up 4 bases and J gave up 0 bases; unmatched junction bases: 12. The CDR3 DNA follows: TGTGCCAGCAGCGGCCGGGACAGGGTCTCCTCTAGCACAGATACGCAGTATTTT. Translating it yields CASSGRDRVSSSTDTQYF.

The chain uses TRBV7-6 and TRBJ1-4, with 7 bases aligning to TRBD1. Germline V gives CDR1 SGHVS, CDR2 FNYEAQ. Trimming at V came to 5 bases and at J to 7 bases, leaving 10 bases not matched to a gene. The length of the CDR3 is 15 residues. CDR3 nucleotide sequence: TGTGCCAGCAGCCAAGCCAGGGGGATTAGTGAAAAACTGTTTTTT. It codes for CASSQARGISEKLFF. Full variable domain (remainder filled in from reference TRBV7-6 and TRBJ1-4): GAGVSQSPRYKVTKRGQDVALRCDPISGHVSLYWYRQALGQGPEFLTYFNYEAQQDKSGLPNDRFSAERPEGSISTLTIQRTEQRDSAMYRCASSQARGISEKLFFGSGTQLSVL.

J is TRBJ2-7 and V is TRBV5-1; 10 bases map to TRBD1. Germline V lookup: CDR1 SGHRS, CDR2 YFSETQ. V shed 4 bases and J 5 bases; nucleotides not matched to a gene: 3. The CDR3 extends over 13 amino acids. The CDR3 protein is CASSGQGGDEQYF. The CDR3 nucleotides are TGCGCCAGCAGCGGACAGGGGGGCGACGAGCAGTACTTC.